A selection of T cell receptor beta chains follows, all from one sample in a study of shared clonotypes between healthy human individuals. Repertoires were generated with immunoSEQ multiplex PCR, while TCRdb's copy carries only in-frame clones and drops some. The repertoire has about 2.3 million clones, approximately 93% of them found once; the top ten carry 0.39%. Sequenced input: naive CD4+ T cells from PBMCs. Receptors originate from a man aged 18 to 30 in good health. Some clones in this sample may be carry-over from other donors' samples. CDR3s include the opening cysteine and the closing phenylalanine or tryptophan. D genes are given only for firm matches. Size is omitted from some rows. Given values are once, few, many or a class for expanded clones.

abundance: .; v_gene: TRBV27; d_gene: TRBD2; j_gene: TRBJ2-7; CDR3nt: TGTGCCAGCAGATCTAGCGGGGGCACCTACGAGCAGTACTTC; CDR3aa: CASRSSGGTYEQYF
abundance: .; v_gene: TRBV5-1; d_gene: TRBD1; j_gene: TRBJ1-4; CDR3nt: TGCGCCAGCAGCTTGTTCAGCGGGACAGGATCTCGGGAAAAACTGTTTTTT; CDR3aa: CASSLFSGTGSREKLFF
abundance: .; v_gene: TRBV9; d_gene: TRBD2; j_gene: TRBJ2-3; CDR3nt: TGTGCCAGCAGCGTTATGGGAGCGGGGACAGATACGCAGTATTTT; CDR3aa: CASSVMGAGTDTQYF
abundance: once; v_gene: TRBV6-5; d_gene: .; j_gene: TRBJ2-1; CDR3nt: TGTGCCAGCAGTTACTCAACGGGGGGCTGGAATGAGCAGTTCTTC; CDR3aa: CASSYSTGGWNEQFF
abundance: .; v_gene: TRBV28; d_gene: .; j_gene: TRBJ2-3; CDR3nt: TGTGCCAGCAGCTCCCCAGAGACAGATACGCAGTATTTT; CDR3aa: CASSSPETDTQYF
abundance: .; v_gene: TRBV6-5; d_gene: .; j_gene: TRBJ2-1; CDR3nt: TGTGCCAGCAGACCCCCCTCAGACCAGGAGCAGTTCTTC; CDR3aa: CASRPPSDQEQFF
abundance: .; v_gene: TRBV5-1; d_gene: .; j_gene: TRBJ1-5; CDR3nt: TGCGCCAGCAGCCTTAGCAGTATCAATCAGCCCCAGCATTTT; CDR3aa: CASSLSSINQPQHF
abundance: once; v_gene: TRBV6-5; d_gene: TRBD2; j_gene: TRBJ2-1; CDR3nt: TGTGCCAGCAGTTCGCTAGCGGCTGGGAGCAATGAGCAGTTCTTC; CDR3aa: CASSSLAAGSNEQFF
abundance: .; v_gene: TRBV7-9; d_gene: TRBD2; j_gene: TRBJ2-5; CDR3nt: TGTGCCAGCAGCTTGGGACTAGCGGGGAAAGAGACCCAGTACTTC; CDR3aa: CASSLGLAGKETQYF
abundance: .; v_gene: TRBV5-1; d_gene: TRBD1; j_gene: TRBJ1-2; CDR3nt: TGCGCCAGCAGCGCGGGGACAGGGGATGGCTACACCTTC; CDR3aa: CASSAGTGDGYTF
abundance: .; v_gene: TRBV6-4; d_gene: .; j_gene: TRBJ1-5; CDR3nt: TGTGCCAGCAGCGCCGAGGGAGGCGTAGGTCAGCCCCAGCATTTT; CDR3aa: CASSAEGGVGQPQHF
abundance: .; v_gene: TRBV7-3; d_gene: .; j_gene: TRBJ2-6; CDR3nt: TGTGCCAGCAGCTTGTCTTATACAGGTTCGGTAGGGGCCAACGTCCTGACTTTC; CDR3aa: CASSLSYTGSVGANVLTF
abundance: .; v_gene: TRBV5-4; d_gene: TRBD2; j_gene: TRBJ2-2; CDR3nt: TGTGCCAGCAGCCCTTCTACTAGCGGGAGGGCCGGGGAGCTGTTTTTT; CDR3aa: CASSPSTSGRAGELFF
abundance: .; v_gene: TRBV9; d_gene: .; j_gene: TRBJ2-4; CDR3nt: TGTGCCAGCAGCGTACAGGGAGATGGAAACATTCAGTACTTC; CDR3aa: CASSVQGDGNIQYF
abundance: .; v_gene: TRBV5-4; d_gene: .; j_gene: TRBJ2-5; CDR3nt: TGTGCCAGCAGCTTACTGCCGCGGGAGACCCAGTACTTC; CDR3aa: CASSLLPRETQYF
abundance: .; v_gene: TRBV4-3; d_gene: .; j_gene: TRBJ1-3; CDR3nt: TGCGCCAGCAGCCAAGAGCGCCTCTCTGGAAACACCATATATTTT; CDR3aa: CASSQERLSGNTIYF
abundance: .; v_gene: TRBV10-3; d_gene: TRBD2; j_gene: TRBJ2-1; CDR3nt: TGTGCCATCAGTTCGAGAACTAGCGGACCGCGCGATGAGCAGTTCTTC; CDR3aa: CAISSRTSGPRDEQFF
abundance: once; v_gene: TRBV10-1; d_gene: TRBD2; j_gene: TRBJ2-1; CDR3nt: TGCGCCAGCAGTGAGTCGCGGGGGGGCTACAATGAGCAGTTCTTC; CDR3aa: CASSESRGGYNEQFF
abundance: .; v_gene: TRBV10-3; d_gene: .; j_gene: TRBJ1-1; CDR3nt: TGTGCCACAACTCCAGGGATGACTGAAGCTTTCTTT; CDR3aa: CATTPGMTEAFF
abundance: .; v_gene: TRBV27; d_gene: TRBD2; j_gene: TRBJ2-5; CDR3nt: TGTGCCAGCAGTCCCAGGGTTAGCGGGGAGACCCAGTACTTC; CDR3aa: CASSPRVSGETQYF
abundance: .; v_gene: TRBV11-2; d_gene: TRBD1; j_gene: TRBJ1-4; CDR3nt: TGTGCCAGCAGCCGTGACAGGGGTTTCGAAAAACTGTTTTTT; CDR3aa: CASSRDRGFEKLFF
abundance: .; v_gene: TRBV11-2; d_gene: TRBD2; j_gene: TRBJ2-5; CDR3nt: TGTGCCAGCAGCTACACTAGCGTACCTGCCCAGTACTTC; CDR3aa: CASSYTSVPAQYF
abundance: .; v_gene: TRBV10-3; d_gene: TRBD1; j_gene: TRBJ2-7; CDR3nt: TGTGCCATCAATAGACAGGGGGTAGACTCCTACGAGCAGTACTTC; CDR3aa: CAINRQGVDSYEQYF
abundance: .; v_gene: TRBV5-4; d_gene: TRBD2; j_gene: TRBJ2-1; CDR3nt: TGTGCCAGCAGCTTGGGGGGACTAGCGGGGATTAGCTCCTACAATGAGCAGTTCTTC; CDR3aa: CASSLGGLAGISSYNEQFF
abundance: few; v_gene: TRBV4-1; d_gene: .; j_gene: TRBJ1-5; CDR3nt: TGCGCCAGCAGCCAAGATCCCGGGCTCAGGACCGGGAGGGGCAATCAGCCCCAGCATTTT; CDR3aa: CASSQDPGLRTGRGNQPQHF
abundance: once; v_gene: TRBV9; d_gene: .; j_gene: TRBJ1-6; CDR3nt: TGTGCCAGCAGCGACGGGGGGAGCTCCTATAATTCACCCCTCCACTTT; CDR3aa: CASSDGGSSYNSPLHF
abundance: .; v_gene: TRBV11-3; d_gene: TRBD2; j_gene: TRBJ2-1; CDR3nt: TGTGCCAGCAGCTTAGACTCGGTAGCGGGAGGGCCGCGATACGGTGAGCAGTTCTTC; CDR3aa: CASSLDSVAGGPRYGEQFF
abundance: .; v_gene: TRBV18; d_gene: .; j_gene: TRBJ2-3; CDR3nt: TGTGCCAGCTCCCCACGGGGCGCCGGGACAGATACGCAGTATTTT; CDR3aa: CASSPRGAGTDTQYF
abundance: once; v_gene: TRBV27; d_gene: .; j_gene: TRBJ2-1; CDR3nt: TGTGCCAGCAGTTTAGCGGGGAGCTCCTACAATGAGCAGTTCTTC; CDR3aa: CASSLAGSSYNEQFF
abundance: .; v_gene: TRBV11-2; d_gene: .; j_gene: TRBJ1-6; CDR3nt: TGTGCCAGCAGCACAGGGTTCACCTATAATTCACCCCTCCACTTT; CDR3aa: CASSTGFTYNSPLHF
abundance: .; v_gene: TRBV2; d_gene: .; j_gene: TRBJ2-7; CDR3nt: TGTGCCAGCAGTGGGACAGCCTTTTCCTACGAGCAGTACTTC; CDR3aa: CASSGTAFSYEQYF
abundance: .; v_gene: TRBV7-2; d_gene: .; j_gene: TRBJ2-1; CDR3nt: TGTGCCAGCAGCTTATCGGCGGGAACCTACAATGAGCAGTTCTTC; CDR3aa: CASSLSAGTYNEQFF
abundance: .; v_gene: TRBV7-3; d_gene: .; j_gene: TRBJ2-1; CDR3nt: TGTGCCAGCAGCTTAATTACGGGGAGTGGCAATGAGCAGTTCTTC; CDR3aa: CASSLITGSGNEQFF
abundance: .; v_gene: TRBV11-2; d_gene: .; j_gene: TRBJ1-2; CDR3nt: TGTGCCAGCAGCTTAACTCGGTCCCTACGGTTCTATGGCTACACCTTC; CDR3aa: CASSLTRSLRFYGYTF
abundance: once; v_gene: TRBV6-5; d_gene: TRBD1; j_gene: TRBJ1-1; CDR3nt: TGTGCCAGCAGGCCCTGGGACAGCAACACTGAAGCTTTCTTT; CDR3aa: CASRPWDSNTEAFF
abundance: .; v_gene: TRBV7-2; d_gene: .; j_gene: TRBJ1-4; CDR3nt: TGTGCCAGCAGCTTACCAGAGGATAGGTCTGCAACTAATGAAAAACTGTTTTTT; CDR3aa: CASSLPEDRSATNEKLFF
abundance: .; v_gene: TRBV28; d_gene: TRBD1; j_gene: TRBJ1-1; CDR3nt: TGTGCCAGCACCGGAAGCGTCCGGGACAGGGGTAAGGCTGAAGCTTTCTTT; CDR3aa: CASTGSVRDRGKAEAFF
abundance: .; v_gene: TRBV7-9; d_gene: TRBD2; j_gene: TRBJ2-7; CDR3nt: TGTGCCAGCAGCTTAGGTTGGCTAGCGGGAGGGTTTGGCCCCTACGAGCAGTACTTC; CDR3aa: CASSLGWLAGGFGPYEQYF
abundance: .; v_gene: TRBV7-3; d_gene: TRBD2; j_gene: TRBJ2-7; CDR3nt: TGTGCCAGCAGCTTAGCCGGGGGGGCCTACGAGCAGTACTTC; CDR3aa: CASSLAGGAYEQYF
abundance: .; v_gene: TRBV4-1; d_gene: .; j_gene: TRBJ2-5; CDR3nt: TGCGCCAGCAGCCAGGGTCCGGCAGAGACCCAGTACTTC; CDR3aa: CASSQGPAETQYF
abundance: .; v_gene: TRBV11-2; d_gene: .; j_gene: TRBJ2-7; CDR3nt: TGTGCCAGCAGCTTTCGGGGGCGCGACGAGCAGTACTTC; CDR3aa: CASSFRGRDEQYF
abundance: few; v_gene: TRBV28; d_gene: .; j_gene: TRBJ2-1; CDR3nt: TGTGCCAGCAGTTCCCCCGTGAATGAGCAGTTCTTC; CDR3aa: CASSSPVNEQFF
abundance: .; v_gene: TRBV27; d_gene: .; j_gene: TRBJ2-7; CDR3nt: TGTGCCAGCAGTTTAAACCGAGATTACGAGCAGTACTTC; CDR3aa: CASSLNRDYEQYF
abundance: .; v_gene: TRBV7-9; d_gene: .; j_gene: TRBJ1-1; CDR3nt: TGTGCCAGCAGCTCATCGGGGCGGGGCTCTGAAGCTTTCTTT; CDR3aa: CASSSSGRGSEAFF
abundance: .; v_gene: TRBV29-1; d_gene: TRBD1; j_gene: TRBJ2-1; CDR3nt: TGCAGCGTTGATCCACTCGGTTATCCGGGACAGGGGTTCAATGAGCAGTTCTTC; CDR3aa: CSVDPLGYPGQGFNEQFF
abundance: .; v_gene: TRBV15; d_gene: .; j_gene: TRBJ1-2; CDR3nt: TGTGCCACCAGCAGGACTTCCCGGGGGGGCCATGGCTACACCTTC; CDR3aa: CATSRTSRGGHGYTF
abundance: once; v_gene: TRBV7-2; d_gene: .; j_gene: TRBJ2-3; CDR3nt: TGTGCCAGCACCCCGGGGGATACGCAGTATTTT; CDR3aa: CASTPGDTQYF
abundance: .; v_gene: TRBV7-8; d_gene: .; j_gene: TRBJ2-2; CDR3nt: TGTGCCAGCAGCTTCAAGGTGTACACCGGGGAGCTGTTTTTT; CDR3aa: CASSFKVYTGELFF
abundance: once; v_gene: TRBV28; d_gene: .; j_gene: TRBJ2-7; CDR3nt: TGTGCCAGCAGTTACCTTTACGAGCAGTACTTC; CDR3aa: CASSYLYEQYF
abundance: .; v_gene: TRBV19; d_gene: .; j_gene: TRBJ1-5; CDR3nt: TGTGCCAGTAGTCCCTGGACGTTTTATAGCAATCAGCCCCAGCATTTT; CDR3aa: CASSPWTFYSNQPQHF
abundance: .; v_gene: TRBV7-9; d_gene: .; j_gene: TRBJ1-3; CDR3nt: TGTGCCAGCAGCTTAGGCACGGACTCTGGAAACACCATATATTTT; CDR3aa: CASSLGTDSGNTIYF
abundance: .; v_gene: TRBV28; d_gene: .; j_gene: TRBJ1-1; CDR3nt: TGTGCCAGCAGTGGGGCCTCGAACACTGAAGCTTTCTTT; CDR3aa: CASSGASNTEAFF
abundance: .; v_gene: TRBV28; d_gene: TRBD2; j_gene: TRBJ2-4; CDR3nt: TGTGCCAGCAGTTTCGGTGCGGGAGTAGGCATTCAGTACTTC; CDR3aa: CASSFGAGVGIQYF